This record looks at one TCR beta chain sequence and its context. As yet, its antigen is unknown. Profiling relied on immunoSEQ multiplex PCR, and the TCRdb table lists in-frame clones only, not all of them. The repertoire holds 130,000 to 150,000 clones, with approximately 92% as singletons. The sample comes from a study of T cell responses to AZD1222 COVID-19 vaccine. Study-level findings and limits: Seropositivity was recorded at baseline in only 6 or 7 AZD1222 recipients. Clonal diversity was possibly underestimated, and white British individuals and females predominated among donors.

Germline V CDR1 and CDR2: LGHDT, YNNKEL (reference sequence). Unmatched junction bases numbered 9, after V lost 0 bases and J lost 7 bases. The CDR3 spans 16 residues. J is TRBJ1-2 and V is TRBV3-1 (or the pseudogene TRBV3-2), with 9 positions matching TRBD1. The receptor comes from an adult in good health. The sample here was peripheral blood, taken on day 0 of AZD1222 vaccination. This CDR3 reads CASSQDSRTGEGGYTF. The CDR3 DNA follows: TGTGCCAGCAGCCAAGATAGCAGGACAGGGGAAGGTGGCTACACCTTC.